This T cell receptor beta chain comes out of a study of low-dose radiotherapy and immunotherapy resistance in tumors. This CDR3 is 14 amino acids long. V was clipped by 2 bases and J by 1 base, with 8 bases between them. TRAV- and TRBV-specific primers were used for first-strand cDNA, which covered alpha and beta chains. Amplification of TCRs used a constant-region primer and V-primer adapter for around 18 PCR cycles. In vitro transcription served to amplify the mRNA that had been isolated. One entry per CDR3 protein results from TCRdb running MiXCR on the reads. The table records 55,000 to 80,000 distinct CDR3 sequences, more than 25% of them present only once. The sample's time point: before trial treatment. This clonotype was detected ten times or more.

This receptor was obtained from a male donor with rectosigmoid adenocarcinoma. The sequencing here drew on PBMCs, taken before treatment. V gene TRBV12-3 or TRBV12-4 combines with J gene TRBJ1-1; D not certain. The CDR3 DNA reads TGTGCCAGCAGTTTACGCGGGAAGAACACTGAAGCTTTCTTT. It specifies CASSLRGKNTEAFF.